The 24 T cell receptor beta chains below come from one sample, sequenced in a study of T cells after posttransplantation cyclophosphamide. Here immunoSEQ multiplex PCR was the method, and the copy in TCRdb shows in-frame clones only, minus some. The record shows around 35,000 clones for this sample, with no singletons present. The sample comprised PBMCs. The receptors here all came from a woman in her forties or fifties in good health and a related stem cell transplant donor.

This clone was recorded at least ten times. This chain uses TRBV6-6 with TRBJ2-1; TRBD2 matches at 14 bases. CDR1 is MNHNY, CDR2 SVGAGI, per germline (reference sequence). V dropped 6 bases and J dropped 8; count of bases not matched to a gene: 9. This CDR3 comprises 16 residues. Written as DNA, the CDR3 is TGTGCCAGCAGCCTCGGGACTAGCGGGAGTGGCTATGAGCAGTTCTTC. Its protein is CASSLGTSGSGYEQFF.

This clone was counted many times. This chain links TRBV19 with TRBJ2-1, with 9 bases lining up with TRBD2. The CDR3 runs to 13 residues. After removal of 5 bases from V and 6 bases from J, the junction contained 2 bases not matched to a gene. CDR1 is LNHDA and CDR2 is SQIVND in the germline V gene (reference sequence). The CDR3 protein is CASSPREGNEQFF. CDR3 sequence (DNA): TGTGCCAGTAGTCCGCGGGAGGGCAATGAGCAGTTCTTC.

The sample holds many counts of this clone. CDR3 region: CASSERLARDRDTQYF. The CDR3 coding sequence is TGTGCCAGCAGCGAGAGACTAGCGCGGGACCGGGATACGCAGTATTTT. The V call is TRBV9, the J call TRBJ2-3; 8 bases match TRBD2. This CDR3 spans 16 amino acids. Germline assignment: CDR1 SGDLS and CDR2 YYNGEE. V was pared by 3 bases and J by 6 bases, with 12 bases of the junction left unmatched.

The table lists this clone with many counts. The chain links TRBV7-2 to TRBJ1-4; 8 nucleotides line up with TRBD1. The V gene's germline CDR1 is SGHTA and CDR2 FQGNSA. The junction had 9 bases not matched to a gene; V was cut back by 4 bases and J by 8 bases. CDR3 length: 15 residues. The CDR3 sequence is CASSWAGGEGEKLFF. As DNA, the CDR3 is TGTGCCAGCAGCTGGGCAGGGGGCGAGGGAGAAAAACTGTTTTTT. Together with reference TRBV7-2 and TRBJ1-4, the CDR3 gives the full variable domain: GAGVSQSPSNKVTEKGKDVELRCDPISGHTALYWYRQSLGQGLEFLIYFQGNSAPDKSGLPSDRFSAERTGGSVSTLTIQRTQQEDSAVYLCASSWAGGEGEKLFFGSGTQLSVL.

V usage is TRBV30 and J usage is TRBJ1-1, with 8 bases fitting TRBD1. Germline values: CDR1 GTSNPN, CDR2 SVGIG (reference sequence). V gave up 2 bases and J gave up 4 bases; unmatched junction bases: 3. The CDR3 is made up of 13 amino acids. For the CDR3, the DNA is TGTGCCTGGAGTTCCACAGGGGGCACTGAAGCTTTCTTT. Its protein product is CAWSSTGGTEAFF.

This clone showed up many times. The chain uses TRBV5-1 and TRBJ1-5, with D tentatively TRBD1 (5 bases). The CDR3 contains 14 residues. CDR1 SGHRS and CDR2 YFSETQ come from the germline V gene. V lost 4 bases to trimming and J lost 2 bases, with 10 bases between them. CDR3 loop: CASSPGGGNQPQHF. CDR3 in DNA: TGCGCCAGCAGCCCGGGGGGGGGCAATCAGCCCCAGCATTTT. Looking up the rest from reference TRBV5-1 and TRBJ1-5 gives the full variable domain: KAGVTQTPRYLIKTRGQQVTLSCSPISGHRSVSWYQQTPGQGLQFLFEYFSETQRNKGNFPGRFSGRQFSNSRSEMNVSTLELGDSALYLCASSPGGGNQPQHFGDGTRLSIL.

This clone has at least ten counts. This rearrangement joins TRBV9 to TRBJ2-1; 10 nucleotides align to TRBD2. The germline V gene encodes CDR1 SGDLS and CDR2 YYNGEE. CDR3 length: 15 residues. Trimming removed 0 bases from V and 10 bases from J; junction bases left unmatched: 7. The CDR3 reads CASSVGSGRAGEQFF. For the CDR3, the DNA is TGTGCCAGCAGCGTAGGGAGCGGGAGGGCCGGGGAGCAGTTCTTC.

In its sample, this clone was seen many times. V is TRBV6-5 and J is TRBJ2-7; tentative D call: TRBD1 (6 bases). V was pared by 0 bases and J by 2 bases, with 11 bases between. Germline V lookup: CDR1 MNHEY, CDR2 SVGAGI. The CDR3 covers 15 residues. The CDR3 protein is CASSYSGTLAYEQYF. The CDR3 nucleotides are TGTGCCAGCAGTTACTCCGGGACACTCGCCTACGAGCAGTACTTC.

This clone has a count of ten or more. This chain joins TRBV4-1 and TRBJ2-7; TRBD2 matches at 11 bases. Germline V lookup: CDR1 MGHRA, CDR2 YSYEKL. Trimming removed 3 bases from V and 4 bases from J; junction bases left unmatched: 5. This CDR3 spans 15 amino acids. The CDR3 spells CASSQTGTSGYEQYF. CDR3 nucleotide sequence: TGCGCCAGCAGCCAGACCGGGACTAGCGGTTACGAGCAGTACTTC.

This clone was detected many times. The rearrangement links TRBV4-1 to TRBJ2-2; no firm D call. The CDR3 runs to 15 residues. The ends were cut back, 4 bases at V and 3 bases at J, with 12 bases in the middle. Germline V gives CDR1 MGHRA, CDR2 YSYEKL. DNA of the CDR3: TGCGCCAGCAGCCCTTCTTCGTCCCACACCGGGGAGCTGTTTTTT. The encoded protein is CASSPSSSHTGELFF.

This clone was detected many times. V usage is TRBV7-9 and J usage is TRBJ1-3; the D is unclear. Germline V CDR1 and CDR2: SEHNR, FQNEAQ (reference sequence). With 5 bases removed from V and 4 bases from J, the gap between germline ends came to 15 bases. The CDR3 runs 15 residues. The CDR3 coding sequence is TGTGCCAGCAGCCCCTCCGCGTCTTTCGGAAACACCATATATTTT. This translates into CASSPSASFGNTIYF.

This clone showed up many times. The chain carries TRBV18 and TRBJ2-7; D might be TRBD2 (5 bases). Per germline, CDR1 KGHSH and CDR2 LQKENI. The CDR3 sequence is 12 residues long. The V end was cut by 4 bases, the J end by 5 bases, with 9 bases between. The CDR3 sequence is CASSLSADEQYF. The CDR3 DNA is TGTGCCAGCTCACTTTCAGCGGACGAGCAGTACTTC.

This clone was found many times. This chain links TRBV24-1 with TRBJ2-5, with TRBD2 matching over 10 bases. CDR1 KGHDR and CDR2 SFDVKD come from the germline V gene. This CDR3 spans 16 amino acids. The junction had 9 bases not matched to a gene; V was cut back by 4 bases and J by 5 bases. Here the CDR3 reads CATSEGSGLAYETQYF. As DNA, the CDR3 is TGTGCCACCAGTGAGGGCTCGGGACTAGCGTATGAGACCCAGTACTTC.

This clone was seen many times. The chain links TRBV28 to TRBJ2-3; possibly TRBD2 for D (7 bases). The CDR3 length is 17 residues. Germline CDR1 is MDHEN and CDR2 is SYDVKM. Trimming left V 6 bases short and J 4 bases short, with 23 bases between. CDR3: CASSLLFPPGGSDTQYF. In DNA form, the CDR3 reads TGTGCCAGCAGCCTCCTTTTTCCACCGGGGGGCTCAGATACGCAGTATTTT.

This clone was observed at least ten times. The V call is TRBV12-3 or TRBV12-4, the J call TRBJ2-3; 8 bases are a match to TRBD2. V trimming: 4 bases; J trimming: 5 bases; junction bases outside the gene matches: 14. CDR3 size: 17 residues. Here the CDR3 DNA reads TGTGCCAGCAGTTGGAATGCAGTAGCGGGACGGGGAGATACGCAGTATTTT. Amino acids: CASSWNAVAGRGDTQYF.

This clone was observed a handful of times. V is TRBV28 and J is TRBJ1-2; no firm D call. The CDR3 runs 14 residues. V was shortened by 1 base and J by 1 base, with 7 bases between the two germline ends. Germline V gene lookup returns CDR1 MDHEN and CDR2 SYDVKM. The CDR3 DNA follows: TGTGCCAGCAGTTTATTGAGCCTTAACTATGGCTACACCTTC. As protein: CASSLLSLNYGYTF.

This clone was counted at least ten times. The chain links TRBV28 to TRBJ1-2; D is ambiguous. This CDR3 has 15 residues. The ends were cut back, 2 bases at V and 3 bases at J, with 13 bases in the middle. Germline CDR1 MDHEN, CDR2 SYDVKM. As DNA, the CDR3 is TGTGCCAGCAGTTTACCAGGTGGTCCTTACTATGGCTACACCTTC. Protein: CASSLPGGPYYGYTF.

This clone was picked up a small number of times. The genes are TRBV23-1 and TRBJ1-2; 8 nucleotides line up with TRBD1. TRBV23-1 is given ORF status, its function remaining uncertain. V trimming: 0 bases; J trimming: 3 bases; junction bases outside the gene matches: 15. This CDR3 comprises 19 residues. The CDR3 DNA sequence: TGCGCCAGCAGTCAATCAAAAAAAGACCCGGACAGGGTTGACTATGGCTACACCTTC. Translating gives CASSQSKKDPDRVDYGYTF.

This clone came up a few times. The J gene is TRBJ2-3, the V gene TRBV24-1; possible D gene TRBD1, 6 bases. The CDR3 has 13 amino acids. From germline, CDR1 is KGHDR and CDR2 SFDVKD. V was clipped by 7 bases and J by 4 bases, with 11 bases between them. CDR3 region: CATSSQGPDTQYF. In DNA, the CDR3 is TGTGCCACCAGCTCACAGGGCCCAGATACGCAGTATTTT.

The chain combines TRBV5-1 with TRBJ2-5; 9 bases map to TRBD1. V lost 3 bases to trimming and J lost 2 bases; unmatched junction nucleotides: 2. The CDR3 consists of 14 residues. Germline CDR1 SGHRS, CDR2 YFSETQ. This CDR3 reads CASSSQGAQETQYF. The CDR3 DNA follows: TGCGCCAGCAGCTCACAGGGGGCTCAAGAGACCCAGTACTTC.

Many counts were recorded for this clone. The rearrangement uses TRBV12-3 or TRBV12-4 and TRBJ1-1, with D perhaps matching TRBD1 (5 bases). Trimming shortened V by 3 bases and J by 1 base, and 15 bases separated the two germline ends. This CDR3 contains 16 residues. The chain's CDR3 is CASSFSFAQGNTEAFF. The CDR3 coding sequence is TGTGCCAGCAGTTTTTCTTTCGCGCAGGGGAACACTGAAGCTTTCTTT.

This clone was seen a few times. The rearrangement joins TRBV11-3 to TRBJ2-7; TRBD2 agrees at 9 bases. V trimming: 5 bases; J trimming: 12 bases; junction bases outside the gene matches: 8. Germline V gene sequence: CDR1 SGHNT, CDR2 YENEEA. The CDR3 covers 12 residues. The CDR3 sequence is CASSLSGRNMYF. The CDR3 DNA follows: TGTGCCAGCAGCCTTAGCGGGAGAAATATGTACTTC. The full variable domain, with the rest looked up from reference TRBV11-3 and TRBJ2-7, is EAGVVQSPRYKIIEKKQPVAFWCNPISGHNTLYWYLQNLGQGPELLIRYENEEAVDDSQLPKDRFSAERLKGVDSTLKIQPAELGDSAVYLCASSLSGRNMYFGPGTRLTVT.

This clone occurred many times. The chain links TRBV2 to TRBJ2-7, with a possible D match to TRBD1 (5 bases). Germline V gene sequence: CDR1 SNHLY, CDR2 FYNNEI. This CDR3 comprises 14 residues. V was clipped by 3 bases and J by 4 bases, with 13 bases between them. CDR3 in DNA: TGTGCCAGCAGTGATCAGGGCGTCTATTACGAGCAGTACTTC. It is translated as CASSDQGVYYEQYF. Using reference TRBV2 and TRBJ2-7 for the parts outside the CDR3, the full variable domain is EPEVTQTPSHQVTQMGQEVILRCVPISNHLYFYWYRQILGQKVEFLVSFYNNEISEKSEIFDDQFSVERPDGSNFTLKIRSTKLEDSAMYFCASSDQGVYYEQYFGPGTRLTVT.

This clone was observed at least ten times. The chain links TRBV13 to TRBJ1-4, with 7 bases identical to TRBD1. The trim removed 5 bases at V and 0 bases at J, leaving 9 bases unmatched. From germline, CDR1 is PRHDT and CDR2 FYEKMQ (reference sequence). CDR3 length: 17 amino acids. CDR3 amino acids: CASSRLGDRSTNEKLFF. For the CDR3, the DNA is TGTGCCAGCAGCCGTCTGGGGGACAGATCAACTAATGAAAAACTGTTTTTT.